The text below deals with one T cell receptor (beta chain). Its antigen is still unknown. The data were taken from a study of a mutant IDH1 vaccine in newly diagnosed glioma. CDR1 and CDR2 (germline): SGHRS, YFSETQ. J was trimmed by 7 bases and V by 3 bases; bases with no gene match: 7. The CDR3 is 14 amino acids. TCRdb's table, derived via immunoSEQ multiplex PCR, lists solely in-frame clones and lacks some. The table records tens of thousands of clones, roughly nine tenths of them present only once. Time point given: week 11, during vaccination. It was 300 ug of mutant IDH1 20-mer peptide that made up each vaccine dose, given with topical imiquimod.

This clonotype was obtained from a woman aged 40-49 years with glioma. Sequencing was performed on PBMCs, taken from a glioma patient whose treatment included an IDH1 peptide vaccine. V is TRBV5-1 and J is TRBJ2-7; TRBD2 aligns across 10 bases. The CDR3 DNA reads as TGCGCCAGCAGCTCTAGGCTAGCGGGAGAAGAGCAGTACTTC. Translated, it gives CASSSRLAGEEQYF.